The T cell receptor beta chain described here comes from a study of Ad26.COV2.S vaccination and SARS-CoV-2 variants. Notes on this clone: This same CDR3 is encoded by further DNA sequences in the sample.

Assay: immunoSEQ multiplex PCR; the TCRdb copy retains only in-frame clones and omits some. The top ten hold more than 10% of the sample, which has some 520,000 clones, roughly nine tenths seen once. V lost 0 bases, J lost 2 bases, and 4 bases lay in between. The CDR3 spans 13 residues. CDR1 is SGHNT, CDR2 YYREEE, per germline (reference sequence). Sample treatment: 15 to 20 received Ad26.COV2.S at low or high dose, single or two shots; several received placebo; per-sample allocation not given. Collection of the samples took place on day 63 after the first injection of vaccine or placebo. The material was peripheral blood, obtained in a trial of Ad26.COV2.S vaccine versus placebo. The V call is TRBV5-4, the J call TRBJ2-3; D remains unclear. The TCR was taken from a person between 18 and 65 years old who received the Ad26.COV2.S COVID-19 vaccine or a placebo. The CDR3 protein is CASSLGTTDTQYF. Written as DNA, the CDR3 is TGTGCCAGCAGCTTGGGGACCACAGATACGCAGTATTTT.